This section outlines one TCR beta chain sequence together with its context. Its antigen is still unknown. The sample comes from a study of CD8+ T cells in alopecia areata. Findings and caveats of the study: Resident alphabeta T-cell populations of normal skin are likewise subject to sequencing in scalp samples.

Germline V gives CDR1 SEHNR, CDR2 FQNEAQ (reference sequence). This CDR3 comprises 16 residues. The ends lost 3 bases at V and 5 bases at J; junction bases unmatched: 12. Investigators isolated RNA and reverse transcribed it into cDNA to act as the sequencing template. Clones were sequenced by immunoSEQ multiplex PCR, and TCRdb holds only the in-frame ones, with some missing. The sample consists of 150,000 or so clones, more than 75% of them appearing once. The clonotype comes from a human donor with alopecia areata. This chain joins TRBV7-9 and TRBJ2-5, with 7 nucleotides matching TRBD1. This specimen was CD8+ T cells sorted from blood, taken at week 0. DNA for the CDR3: TGTGCCAGCAGCTTCCCATCGACAGGGATGGAGGAGACCCAGTACTTC. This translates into CASSFPSTGMEETQYF.